One and the same sample provided the 13 T cell receptor beta chains below, sequenced in a study of T cell clones after liver transplantation. Measured with immunoSEQ multiplex PCR; TCRdb has only the in-frame clones, and not every one. The data contain some 80,000 clones, about 82% of them singletons. The material sequenced was CD4+ T cells from blood, taken around 45 months after liver transplant. The receptors shown here come from a human patient who received a liver transplant. The graft donor may have contributed some T cells.

This rearrangement joins TRBV9 to TRBJ2-1; perhaps TRBD1 as D (7 bases). The CDR3 is made up of 13 amino acids. CDR1 SGDLS and CDR2 YYNGEE come from the germline V gene. V lost 4 bases, J lost 10 bases, and 15 bases lay in between. CDR3 DNA sequence: TGTGCCAGCAGCCAGGGGGGACATCCAGAGCAGTTCTTC. This gives the protein CASSQGGHPEQFF.

This clone has only one observation. The chain combines TRBV28 with TRBJ2-6; 9 nucleotides align to TRBD1. Germline CDR1 and CDR2: MDHEN and SYDVKM. With 5 bases clipped from V and 1 base from J, the junction kept 9 bases outside the gene matches. The CDR3 is 18 residues long. The CDR3 loop is CASSVRDRVLSGANVLTF. The CDR3 bases are TGTGCCAGCAGTGTCCGGGACAGGGTTTTATCTGGGGCCAACGTCCTGACTTTC.

The chain has TRBV7-9 and TRBJ1-4, with a possible D match to TRBD1 (5 bases). Looked up from germline, CDR1 is SEHNR and CDR2 is FQNEAQ (reference sequence). CDR3 size: 15 residues. V was clipped by 5 bases and J by 8 bases, with 18 bases between them. The CDR3 protein is CASSPGATGREKLFF. In DNA form, the CDR3 reads TGTGCCAGCAGCCCCGGGGCGACTGGTCGGGAAAAACTGTTTTTT.

This chain links TRBV7-8 with TRBJ2-1; D is ambiguous. CDR3 length: 12 amino acids. Trimming pared 2 bases from V and 9 bases from J, leaving 8 bases between. The germline V gene encodes CDR1 SGHVS and CDR2 FQNEAQ. The CDR3: CASSLFWVEQFF. CDR3 DNA: TGTGCCAGCAGCTTATTTTGGGTTGAGCAGTTCTTC.

The rearrangement joins TRBV7-2 to TRBJ1-5; D gene ambiguous. CDR3 size: 15 residues. Trimming pared 5 bases from V and 5 bases from J, leaving 16 bases between. CDR1 is SGHTA, CDR2 FQGNSA, per germline. CDR3 bases: TGTGCCAGCAGCCCAGGCACGAGGGAGCATCAGCCCCAGCATTTT. Its protein product is CASSPGTREHQPQHF.

V is TRBV6-1 and J is TRBJ2-3, with a tentative D call TRBD2 (7 bases). Germline lookup yields CDR1 MNHNS and CDR2 SASEGT. This CDR3 is 15 amino acids long. The V end was cut by 7 bases, the J end by 1 base, with 15 bases between. For the CDR3, the DNA is TGTGCCAGCACCCTGGGGGGGGCGGGCACAGATACGCAGTATTTT. Translated, it gives CASTLGGAGTDTQYF.

The J gene is TRBJ2-5, the V gene TRBV7-8; tentative D call: TRBD2 (5 bases). Trimming removed 2 bases at V and 3 bases at J, with 13 bases between. CDR1 and CDR2 (germline): SGHVS, FQNEAQ. The CDR3 runs 15 residues. This CDR3 reads CASSLRRRTEETQYF. For the CDR3, the DNA is TGTGCCAGCAGCTTAAGGAGGCGGACCGAAGAGACCCAGTACTTC.

This chain uses TRBV9 with TRBJ2-2; D perhaps matches TRBD1 (6 bases). The ends were cut back, 2 bases at V and 1 base at J, with 12 bases in the middle. CDR1 SGDLS and CDR2 YYNGEE come from the germline V gene. The CDR3 sequence is 16 residues long. The CDR3 region is CASSVRGQKNTGELFF. CDR3 nucleotide sequence: TGTGCCAGCAGCGTTAGAGGACAGAAGAACACCGGGGAGCTGTTTTTT.

The chain employs TRBV19 and TRBJ1-5; D is unresolved. V was clipped by 3 bases and J by 2 bases, with 11 bases between them. The CDR3 consists of 15 residues. Germline V gene data show CDR1 as LNHDA and CDR2 as SQIVND (reference sequence). CDR3 residues: CASSMGWGGNQPQHF. DNA of the CDR3: TGTGCCAGTAGTATGGGCTGGGGTGGCAATCAGCCCCAGCATTTT. Variable domain in full (rest from reference TRBV19 and TRBJ1-5): DGGITQSPKYLFRKEGQNVTLSCEQNLNHDAMYWYRQDPGQGLRLIYYSQIVNDFQKGDIAEGYSVSREKKESFPLTVTSAQKNPTAFYLCASSMGWGGNQPQHFGDGTRLSIL.

The chain is built from TRBV28 and TRBJ1-2; 9 nucleotides match TRBD1. The CDR3 extends over 15 amino acids. CDR1 is MDHEN, CDR2 SYDVKM, per germline. Trimming took 4 bases from V and 8 from J; bases not matched to a gene: 11. The CDR3 DNA reads as TGTGCCAGCAGTTCGGACAGGGGCCTTGGAGAGGGCTACACCTTC. Encoded protein: CASSSDRGLGEGYTF.

This clone has just a few counts. V usage is TRBV5-1 and J usage is TRBJ2-2, with D possibly TRBD1 on 6 matching bases. V lost 4 bases and J 4 bases, leaving 11 bases between the germline ends. The length of the CDR3 is 14 residues. The germline V gene has CDR1 SGHRS and CDR2 YFSETQ. The CDR3 DNA reads TGCGCCAGCAGCCTCAGGGGTGGCACCGGGGAGCTGTTTTTT. Translated: CASSLRGGTGELFF.

The CDR3 DNA reads TGTGCCTGGTCCGCAGGGGAAAACACCATATATTTT. Residues: CAWSAGENTIYF. The chain employs TRBV30 and TRBJ1-3, with a possible D match to TRBD1 (6 bases). The CDR3 loop spans 12 amino acids. Germline V gene sequence: CDR1 GTSNPN, CDR2 SVGIG (reference sequence). V lost 5 bases and J 6 bases, leaving 11 bases between the germline ends.

A note on this clone: Other DNA sequences of this sample code for an identical CDR3. The V call is TRBV28, the J call TRBJ2-7; 14 nucleotides align to TRBD2. Germline V CDR1 and CDR2: MDHEN, SYDVKM. Trimming took 5 bases from V and 3 from J; bases not matched to a gene: 3. This CDR3 is 15 amino acids long. Here the CDR3 reads CASSLGTSGSYEQYF. CDR3 nucleotide sequence: TGTGCCAGCAGTCTTGGGACTAGCGGGAGCTACGAGCAGTACTTC.